Listed below are T cell receptor beta chains from one sample, sequenced in a study of OX40 agonist ivuxolimab in advanced cancers. Here immunoSEQ multiplex PCR was the method, and the copy in TCRdb shows in-frame clones only, minus some. Of about 9,500 clones listed, about 66% are singletons. Source: CD4+ or CD8+ T cells sorted from blood, taken in a trial of the OX40 agonist ivuxolimab. Receptors originate from an adult with an advanced solid tumor such as melanoma, head and neck, liver or kidney cancer. Each CDR3 is given with its conserved first and last residue. A D gene is named only where the DNA matches it firmly. For some rows the clone size is stated as once, few or many, or as a class when expanded; others skip it.

TGTGCCAGCACCGAAGGTAGTGGAAACACCATATATTTT,CASTEGSGNTIYF,TRBV6-1,medium-sized,TRBJ1-3,NA
TGTGCCAGCAGCTACCTGAGGGGGACTAATGAAAAACTGTTTTTT,CASSYLRGTNEKLFF,TRBV7-8,NA,TRBJ1-4,NA
TGTGCCAGTACAGACGGAGCCTACGAGCAGTACTTC,CASTDGAYEQYF,TRBV27,medium-sized,TRBJ2-7,NA
TGTGCCACCAGCAGAGATCGGAGTAGCAATCAGCCCCAGCATTTT,CATSRDRSSNQPQHF,TRBV15,once,TRBJ1-5,NA
TGTGCCATCAGTGAAGGGAACACTGAAGCTTTCTTT,CAISEGNTEAFF,TRBV10-3,NA,TRBJ1-1,NA
TGTGCCAGCAGCTCTACCCACGAGCAGTACTTC,CASSSTHEQYF,TRBV7-6,NA,TRBJ2-7,NA
TGTGCCAGCAGTTCGACCTCCTATGGCTACACCTTC,CASSSTSYGYTF,TRBV28,few,TRBJ1-2,NA
TGTGCCAGTAGTATCGGGCAGGGAGGGGCTGGGGCCAACGTCCTGACTTTC,CASSIGQGGAGANVLTF,TRBV19,NA,TRBJ2-6,TRBD2
TGTGCCAGCGCGCCAGGGGTGGTAGAGCAGTACTTC,CASAPGVVEQYF,TRBV27,NA,TRBJ2-7,NA
TGTGCCAGTAGCCTCGATCCGGGAGCGAAAGAGACCCAGTACTTC,CASSLDPGAKETQYF,TRBV19,NA,TRBJ2-5,NA
TGTGCCAGTAGTTCCGGACAGGGAAATCAGCCCCAGCATTTT,CASSSGQGNQPQHF,TRBV19,NA,TRBJ1-5,TRBD1
TGTGCCAGCACTAAATCCGACGGCTACGAGCAGTACTTC,CASTKSDGYEQYF,TRBV2,NA,TRBJ2-7,NA
TGTGCCAGCAGTTTATCAGGGGAGAACACCGGGGAGCTGTTTTTT,CASSLSGENTGELFF,TRBV28,few,TRBJ2-2,NA
TGTGCCAGCAGCCACGGCAGCCTAAGCTCCTACGAGCAGTACTTC,CASSHGSLSSYEQYF,TRBV4-2,few,TRBJ2-7,NA
TGTGCCAGTAGTATATGGCTAGCGGGGTACAATGAGCAGTTCTTC,CASSIWLAGYNEQFF,TRBV19,NA,TRBJ2-1,TRBD2
TGTGCCAGCAGCCAAGACTTACTAGCGGGAGGGCCGTACGAGCAGTACTTC,CASSQDLLAGGPYEQYF,TRBV4-2,NA,TRBJ2-7,TRBD2
TGTGCCAGCCAAGTAGGCGGGGGATCGAGGAATGAGCAGTTCTTC,CASQVGGGSRNEQFF,TRBV19,NA,TRBJ2-1,TRBD2
TGTGCCTGGAGTAAACGGGAGAACACTGAAGCTTTCTTT,CAWSKRENTEAFF,TRBV30,NA,TRBJ1-1,NA
TGCAGCGTTACGAGAGCGGACACCTACGAGCAGTACTTC,CSVTRADTYEQYF,TRBV29-1,few,TRBJ2-7,NA
TGTGCCAGCAGCCAAACGAGGATGAACACTGAAGCTTTCTTT,CASSQTRMNTEAFF,TRBV14,NA,TRBJ1-1,NA
TGTGCCAGTGGGGACTATGGCTACACCTTC,CASGDYGYTF,TRBV19,NA,TRBJ1-2,NA
TGTGCCAGCAGTGAAGTACAGCCGAATCAGCCCCAGCATTTT,CASSEVQPNQPQHF,TRBV6-1,large,TRBJ1-5,NA
TGTGCCAGTACTAGCGGGGGGGCAACAGATACGCAGTATTTT,CASTSGGATDTQYF,TRBV19,NA,TRBJ2-3,TRBD2
TGTGCCAGCAGACAAGGAAAGAACACTGAAGCTTTCTTT,CASRQGKNTEAFF,TRBV19,NA,TRBJ1-1,NA
TGTGCCAGCAGCTTAAGCGGGGGCACAGATACGCAGTATTTT,CASSLSGGTDTQYF,TRBV7-3,NA,TRBJ2-3,NA
TGTGCCAGCAGCTTAGCGTTCGACAGGTCGGGGTTCTTC,CASSLAFDRSGFF,TRBV7-2,once,TRBJ2-1,NA